Listed here are 24 T cell receptor beta chains from one sample, sequenced in a study of CD8+ T cells in alopecia areata. RNA extraction was followed by reverse transcription into cDNA, which acted as the sequencing template. The repertoire was sequenced with immunoSEQ multiplex PCR; TCRdb's copy has only in-frame clones and lacks some. The table includes about 150,000 clones, about three fifths detected once. Specimen: CD4+ T cells sorted from blood. Receptors originate from a human donor in good health.

This clone has just a few counts. Other DNA sequences from this sample encode an identical CDR3 as well. This sequence joins TRBV30 and TRBJ2-7, with 7 bases identical to TRBD1. The germline gives CDR1 GTSNPN, CDR2 SVGIG (reference sequence). V shed 0 bases, J shed 3 bases, and the junction held 2 bases outside the gene matches. CDR3 length: 13 amino acids. The CDR3 sequence: CAWSVGGGYEQYF. CDR3 sequence (DNA): TGTGCCTGGAGTGTAGGGGGCGGCTACGAGCAGTACTTC.

V and J are TRBV9 and TRBJ2-3, with D uncertain. Trimming removed 4 bases at V and 6 bases at J, with 18 bases between. CDR3 size: 15 residues. Germline V gives CDR1 SGDLS, CDR2 YYNGEE. The chain's CDR3 is CASSPSSHNEDTQYF. The CDR3, as DNA: TGTGCCAGCAGCCCCTCCTCCCATAACGAGGATACGCAGTATTTT.

CDR3 sequence: CASSLGGLLSYEQYF. CDR3 coding DNA: TGCGCCAGCAGCTTGGGCGGGCTTCTCTCCTACGAGCAGTACTTC. The chain carries TRBV5-1 and TRBJ2-7; D may be TRBD2 (5 bases). Trimming took off 0 bases at V and 0 bases at J, with 10 bases between the two ends. The CDR3 totals 15 residues. Germline loops: CDR1 SGHRS, CDR2 YFSETQ.

This clone was counted only a few times. The J gene is TRBJ2-7, the V gene TRBV15; 7 bases are shared with TRBD2. In germline, CDR1 is LNHNV, CDR2 YYDKDF (reference sequence). After removal of 1 base from V and 5 bases from J, the junction contained 8 bases not matched to a gene. The CDR3 loop spans 15 amino acids. The CDR3 region has the DNA TGTGCCACCAGCAGAGTAGCGGGTATCGGCCACGAGCAGTACTTC. Its translation: CATSRVAGIGHEQYF.

V usage is TRBV2 and J usage is TRBJ1-5; 7 nucleotides align to TRBD1. After removal of 5 bases from V and 2 bases from J, the junction contained 6 bases not matched to a gene. Germline CDR1 is SNHLY and CDR2 is FYNNEI. This CDR3 comprises 15 residues. DNA for the CDR3: TGTGCCAGCAGTCACAGGGGCCTCGGCAATCAGCCCCAGCATTTT. Translation: CASSHRGLGNQPQHF.

V and J are TRBV4-1 and TRBJ2-7; D might be TRBD2 (6 bases). The CDR3 is 15 residues long. Germline V gives CDR1 MGHRA, CDR2 YSYEKL. V lost 1 base, J lost 2 bases, and 12 bases lay in between. CDR3 DNA sequence: TGCGCCAGCAGCCAAGGGGAGCGGGCGCCCTACGAGCAGTACTTC. Translating it yields CASSQGERAPYEQYF.

The chain combines TRBV7-2 with TRBJ2-3; D may match TRBD1 or TRBD2 (6 bases each). This CDR3 region has 13 residues. The V gene lost 5 bases and the J gene lost 10 bases, with 16 bases spanning the gap. Germline V gene data show CDR1 as SGHTA and CDR2 as FQGNSA. The CDR3 bases are TGTGCCAGCAGCCCTGAGGGGGGTGGGGCGCAGTATTTT. Translating gives CASSPEGGGAQYF.

V is TRBV29-1 and J is TRBJ2-7, with D hard to call. Germline values: CDR1 SQVTM, CDR2 ANQGSEA. CDR3 size: 12 residues. Trimming removed 7 bases at V and 4 bases at J, with 14 bases between. CDR3 nucleotides: TGCAGCGGCGGCACCACGGCTTACGAGCAGTACTTC. Its protein is CSGGTTAYEQYF.

V is TRBV19 and J is TRBJ1-5; 9 nucleotides match TRBD1. The germline gives CDR1 LNHDA, CDR2 SQIVND (reference sequence). V trimming: 3 bases; J trimming: 3 bases; junction bases outside the gene matches: 6. The CDR3 is made up of 16 amino acids. The CDR3 region has the DNA TGTGCCAGTAGTATTTGGGGACAGGGAGACAATCAGCCCCAGCATTTT. This codes for CASSIWGQGDNQPQHF.

This clone came up a few times. V usage is TRBV4-1 and J usage is TRBJ1-4; 11 nucleotides match TRBD1. With 3 bases clipped from V and 7 bases from J, the junction kept 4 bases outside the gene matches. The germline V gene encodes CDR1 MGHRA and CDR2 YSYEKL. The CDR3 length is 15 residues. The CDR3 region is CASSQAGTGGEKLFF. CDR3 bases: TGCGCCAGCAGCCAGGCCGGGACAGGGGGTGAAAAACTGTTTTTT.

This clone has a single count. The chain combines TRBV23-1 with TRBJ2-5, with a tentative D call TRBD2 (5 bases). TRBV23-1 falls under the ORF class, with uncertain function. CDR3 size: 17 residues. The V and J ends lost 2 bases and 5 bases respectively, with 21 bases between them. The CDR3 is CASSQTVTTGWMETQYF. In DNA form, the CDR3 reads TGCGCCAGCAGTCAAACCGTAACGACGGGGTGGATGGAGACCCAGTACTTC.

The rearrangement links TRBV29-1 to TRBJ2-1; TRBD1 might be the D (6 bases). Trimming cost V 6 bases and J 8 bases, with 14 bases left between them. Per the germline V gene, CDR1 is SQVTM and CDR2 is ANQGSEA. This CDR3 comprises 12 residues. The CDR3: CSVRQVVDEQFF. Written as DNA, the CDR3 is TGCAGCGTCCGACAGGTAGTCGATGAGCAGTTCTTC.

There are a few counts of this clone. This chain joins TRBV2 and TRBJ2-5; possibly TRBD1 or TRBD2 for D (5 bases each). This CDR3 spans 11 amino acids. Trimming shortened V by 9 bases and J by 5 bases, and 10 bases separated the two germline ends. Germline V lookup: CDR1 SNHLY, CDR2 FYNNEI. CDR3 residues: CARRDEETQYF. The CDR3 DNA reads TGTGCCAGGAGGGACGAGGAGACCCAGTACTTC.

The gene calls are TRBV6-5 and TRBJ2-7, with 7 bases identical to TRBD2. Germline CDR1 reads MNHEY; CDR2 reads SVGAGI. The CDR3 has 16 residues. The V gene end was trimmed by 0 bases and the J gene end by 0 bases; junction bases not matched to a gene: 5. The CDR3 DNA follows: TGTGCCAGCAGTTACTCGCTAGGCGGGGGCTCCTACGAGCAGTACTTC. This codes for CASSYSLGGGSYEQYF.

This clone was counted only a few times. The chain employs TRBV28 and TRBJ1-2, with a possible D match to TRBD1 (5 bases). V gave up 6 bases and J gave up 2 bases, with 10 bases separating them. CDR1 and CDR2 (germline): MDHEN, SYDVKM. The CDR3 loop spans 13 amino acids. CDR3 sequence (DNA): TGTGCCAGCAGAACCGGGACCAACTATGGCTACACCTTC. Residues: CASRTGTNYGYTF.

V usage is TRBV29-1 and J usage is TRBJ2-1; no reliable D call. There are 11 residues in the CDR3. Trimming cost V 7 bases and J 6 bases, with 10 bases left between them. The germline V gene has CDR1 SQVTM and CDR2 ANQGSEA. Written as DNA, the CDR3 is TGCAGCGGCAGACGGAGCAATGAGCAGTTCTTC. Translated, it gives CSGRRSNEQFF.

This clone has only a few counts. The V gene is TRBV27, the J gene TRBJ2-2; the D is unclear. The CDR3 spans 14 residues. The V gene's germline CDR1 is MNHEY and CDR2 SMNVEV (reference sequence). Trimming left V 7 bases short and J 2 bases short, with 11 bases between. In DNA form, the CDR3 reads TGTGCCAGCAAGGGCAGACCCAACACCGGGGAGCTGTTTTTT. Encoded protein: CASKGRPNTGELFF.

This chain links TRBV27 with TRBJ2-5; a weak D match, TRBD1 (5 bases). Germline loops: CDR1 MNHEY, CDR2 SMNVEV (reference sequence). Trimming took 0 bases from V and 5 from J, leaving 13 bases between them. The CDR3 sequence is 15 residues long. The CDR3 is CASSLSQGRRETQYF. The CDR3 nucleotides are TGTGCCAGCAGTTTATCGCAGGGCCGAAGGGAGACCCAGTACTTC.

The genes are TRBV28 and TRBJ2-4; a weak D match, TRBD2 (6 bases). With 5 bases removed from V and 9 bases from J, the gap between germline ends came to 20 bases. Germline V gene data show CDR1 as MDHEN and CDR2 as SYDVKM. There are 15 residues in the CDR3. CDR3 DNA sequence: TGTGCCAGCAGTGGGAGGACCCGCGCCGTAGGCATTCAGTACTTC. Amino acid sequence: CASSGRTRAVGIQYF.

V gene TRBV25-1 combines with J gene TRBJ2-7; a weak D match, TRBD2 (5 bases). Per germline, CDR1 MGHDK and CDR2 SYGVNS. The CDR3 runs 16 residues. Trimming cost V 1 base and J 2 bases, with 15 bases left between them. The chain's CDR3 is CASSESLANGTYEQYF. For the CDR3, the DNA is TGTGCCAGCAGTGAATCCCTAGCCAACGGGACCTACGAGCAGTACTTC.

With regard to this clone: This specimen includes other DNA sequences encoding the same CDR3. V is TRBV7-2 and J is TRBJ2-5, with TRBD2 as a possible D gene (5 bases). Germline CDR1 reads SGHTA; CDR2 reads FQGNSA. The length of the CDR3 is 13 residues. The ends were cut back, 4 bases at V and 2 bases at J, with 8 bases in the middle. CDR3 in amino acids: CASSSRVQETQYF. The CDR3 region has the DNA TGTGCCAGCAGCTCGCGGGTTCAAGAGACCCAGTACTTC.

CDR3 sequence (DNA): TGTGCCAGCAGTCCAAACACTGAAGAGACCCAGTACTTC. Its translation is CASSPNTEETQYF. The chain employs TRBV28 and TRBJ2-5; D unclear. This CDR3 is 13 amino acids long. The germline V gene encodes CDR1 MDHEN and CDR2 SYDVKM. Trimming left V 5 bases short and J 3 bases short, with 10 bases between.

Worth noting for this clone: One end of the junction varies from germline; a read error may be responsible. CDR3 DNA sequence: TGCGCCAGCAGCTTGGCGCCCTCGGCAGGATCTCTCTTC. Its protein product is CASSLAPSAGSLF. The chain couples TRBV5-1 to TRBJ1-2, with D hard to call. The CDR3 sequence is 13 residues long. Germline V gene data show CDR1 as SGHRS and CDR2 as YFSETQ.

The V and J genes are TRBV7-2 and TRBJ2-7; 9 bases match TRBD1. The CDR3 sequence is 14 residues long. Germline V gene data show CDR1 as SGHTA and CDR2 as FQGNSA. V lost 6 bases and J lost 5; bases outside the gene matches: 8. The CDR3 region is CASRPGTGLNEQYF. In DNA form, the CDR3 reads TGTGCCAGCAGGCCCGGGACAGGGCTCAACGAGCAGTACTTC. The whole variable domain, filled in from reference TRBV7-2 and TRBJ2-7, reads GAGVSQSPSNKVTEKGKDVELRCDPISGHTALYWYRQSLGQGLEFLIYFQGNSAPDKSGLPSDRFSAERTGGSVSTLTIQRTQQEDSAVYLCASRPGTGLNEQYFGPGTRLTVT.